This passage covers 30 T cell receptor beta chains from one sample sequenced in a study of T cell responses to AZD1222 COVID-19 vaccine. Clones were sequenced by immunoSEQ multiplex PCR, and TCRdb holds only the in-frame ones, with some missing. The sample lists around 190,000 clones, 85% to 95% occurring once. Material: peripheral blood, obtained on day 0 of AZD1222 vaccination. These receptors were taken from an adult in good health.

V and J are TRBV28 and TRBJ2-7; TRBD1 agrees at 9 bases. CDR3 length: 14 amino acids. Looked up from germline, CDR1 is MDHEN and CDR2 is SYDVKM. V shed 4 bases, J shed 2 bases, and the junction held 3 bases outside the gene matches. The CDR3 DNA sequence: TGTGCCAGCAGTTCGGGACAGGGCCCCTACGAGCAGTACTTC. Protein product: CASSSGQGPYEQYF.

The V and J genes are TRBV7-9 and TRBJ1-1, with 9 bases fitting TRBD1. The CDR3 is 16 residues long. Germline CDR1 SEHNR, CDR2 FQNEAQ (reference sequence). Losses at the gene ends were 4 bases for V and 6 bases for J; bases not matched to a gene: 12. The CDR3 loop reads CASSSYRPDRGPEAFF. DNA of the CDR3: TGTGCCAGCAGCTCTTACCGCCCGGACAGGGGCCCTGAAGCTTTCTTT.

The chain is built from TRBV18 and TRBJ2-3, with D tentatively TRBD1 (6 bases). Germline V gene lookup returns CDR1 KGHSH and CDR2 LQKENI. V lost 5 bases, J lost 4 bases, and 19 bases lay in between. There are 16 residues in the CDR3. Written as DNA, the CDR3 is TGTGCCAGCTCATCGCGCCTGGGAGCAGGGGCAGATACGCAGTATTTT. This gives the protein CASSSRLGAGADTQYF. Full variable domain (outside the CDR3, taken from reference TRBV18 and TRBJ2-3): NAGVMQNPRHLVRRRGQEARLRCSPMKGHSHVYWYRQLPEEGLKFMVYLQKENIIDESGMPKERFSAEFPKEGPSILRIQQVVRGDSAAYFCASSSRLGAGADTQYFGPGTRLTVL.

The chain has TRBV6-5 and TRBJ1-5; 9 bases align to TRBD1. V gave up 4 bases and J gave up 5 bases; unmatched junction bases: 6. The CDR3 has 15 residues. Germline V lookup: CDR1 MNHEY, CDR2 SVGAGI. CDR3 amino acids: CASSSGQGIHQPQHF. The CDR3 DNA sequence: TGTGCCAGCAGTTCCGGACAGGGGATTCATCAGCCCCAGCATTTT.

This clone was seen once. The V call is TRBV28, the J call TRBJ1-4; no firm D call. The CDR3 has 14 amino acids. The germline CDR1 and CDR2 sequences are MDHEN and SYDVKM. Trimming stripped 8 bases from V and 8 bases from J, with 18 bases between. CDR3 coding DNA: TGTGCCAGCGGGGTCGTTTCGGCCAGCGAAAAACTGTTTTTT. Its protein is CASGVVSASEKLFF.

The chain joins TRBV4-2 to TRBJ1-3; perhaps TRBD1 as D (5 bases). V was cut by 0 bases and J by 1 base, with 10 bases left in between. Germline CDR1 LGHNA, CDR2 YNFKEQ. The CDR3 sequence is 16 residues long. DNA for the CDR3: TGTGCCAGCAGCCAAGATCCGCAGGGTTCTGGAAACACCATATATTTT. It codes for CASSQDPQGSGNTIYF.

This sequence joins TRBV13 and TRBJ2-7; D may match TRBD1 or TRBD2 (5 bases each). The V end lost 1 base, the J end lost 2 bases, and 12 bases lay between the germline ends. Germline CDR1 and CDR2: PRHDT and FYEKMQ (reference sequence). The CDR3 contains 15 residues. CDR3 DNA sequence: TGTGCCAGCAGCTTAGCAGGTGGGGGAGCCTACGAGCAGTACTTC. Encoded protein: CASSLAGGGAYEQYF. Full variable domain (rest looked up from reference TRBV13 and TRBJ2-7): AAGVIQSPRHLIKEKRETATLKCYPIPRHDTVYWYQQGPGQDPQFLISFYEKMQSDKGSIPDRFSAQQFSDYHSELNMSSLELGDSALYFCASSLAGGGAYEQYFGPGTRLTVT.

As to this clone: Mismatch with germline at one junction end may stem from a read error. The chain links TRBV6-1 to TRBJ2-1; D might be TRBD1 (6 bases). Germline values: CDR1 MNHNS, CDR2 SASEGT. This CDR3 contains 14 residues. CDR3 sequence: CASREEGHSGEQFF. The CDR3 DNA sequence: TGTGCCAGCAGGGAAGAGGGACACTCCGGTGAGCAGTTCTTC.

J is TRBJ2-3 and V is TRBV7-9, with 12 bases that match TRBD2. Germline-derived CDR1 and CDR2 are SEHNR and FQNEAQ (reference sequence). This CDR3 spans 15 amino acids. The ends lost 3 bases at V and 3 bases at J; junction bases unmatched: 1. The CDR3 sequence is CASSFGLAGTDTQYF. CDR3 DNA sequence: TGTGCCAGCAGCTTCGGACTAGCGGGGACAGATACGCAGTATTTT.

The chain employs TRBV28 and TRBJ1-2, with 9 bases matching TRBD1. CDR1 MDHEN and CDR2 SYDVKM come from the germline V gene. CDR3 length equals 13 residues. With V trimmed by 5 bases and J by 8 bases, 6 bases remained unmatched. The CDR3 sequence: CASSGGQGRGYTF. The CDR3 DNA is TGTGCCAGCAGTGGCGGACAGGGGAGAGGCTACACCTTC.

The chain is built from TRBV11-3 and TRBJ2-1, with 15 positions matching TRBD2. This CDR3 has 19 residues. Germline CDR1 and CDR2: SGHNT and YENEEA. V trimming: 5 bases; J trimming: 3 bases; junction bases outside the gene matches: 11. The CDR3 region has the DNA TGTGCCAGCAGCCCGTGGGGGACTAGCGGGGGGTCCAGCTACAATGAGCAGTTCTTC. Protein sequence: CASSPWGTSGGSSYNEQFF. Filled out from reference TRBV11-3 and TRBJ2-1, the complete variable domain reads EAGVVQSPRYKIIEKKQPVAFWCNPISGHNTLYWYLQNLGQGPELLIRYENEEAVDDSQLPKDRFSAERLKGVDSTLKIQPAELGDSAVYLCASSPWGTSGGSSYNEQFFGPGTRLTVL.

The CDR3 loop is CASSQETGYEQYF. Here the CDR3 DNA reads TGTGCCAGCAGCCAAGAGACAGGGTACGAGCAGTACTTC. This chain links TRBV14 with TRBJ2-7; the match to TRBD1 covers 7 bases. The V gene end was trimmed by 0 bases and the J gene end by 4 bases; junction bases not matched to a gene: 0. The CDR3 length is 13 residues. Germline loops: CDR1 SGHDN, CDR2 FVKESK.

This chain connects TRBV27 to TRBJ1-1, with D perhaps matching TRBD1 (5 bases). V was trimmed by 5 bases and J by 4 bases, leaving 20 bases between them. CDR3 length: 16 amino acids. Germline assignment: CDR1 MNHEY and CDR2 SMNVEV (reference sequence). The CDR3 reads CASSPPRSRASTEAFF. In DNA, the CDR3 is TGTGCCAGCAGTCCTCCTAGGTCCAGGGCGAGCACTGAAGCTTTCTTT.

CDR3 in amino acids: CASSTNRDRGTKAYEQYF. The CDR3 DNA sequence: TGTGCCAGCAGTACCAACCGGGACAGGGGAACTAAGGCCTACGAGCAGTACTTC. V is TRBV2 and J is TRBJ2-7; 10 bases align to TRBD1. With 5 bases clipped from V and 2 bases from J, the junction kept 15 bases outside the gene matches. CDR3 length equals 18 residues. The V gene's germline CDR1 is SNHLY and CDR2 FYNNEI.

J is TRBJ2-1 and V is TRBV5-1, with TRBD1 matching 9 bases. After removal of 3 bases from V and 4 bases from J, the junction contained 8 bases not matched to a gene. The CDR3 has 16 residues. CDR1 and CDR2 (germline): SGHRS, YFSETQ. The CDR3 is CASSWTTGQGYNEQFF. In nucleotides, the CDR3 is TGCGCCAGCAGCTGGACAACGGGACAGGGTTACAATGAGCAGTTCTTC.

V is TRBV18 and J is TRBJ1-5; D unclear. The V end lost 3 bases, the J end lost 4 bases, and 13 bases lay between the germline ends. Germline CDR1 reads KGHSH; CDR2 reads LQKENI. The length of the CDR3 is 15 residues. CDR3 loop: CASSPGNLGNQPQHF. As DNA, the CDR3 is TGTGCCAGCTCACCGGGGAATCTCGGGAATCAGCCCCAGCATTTT.

V usage is TRBV7-2 and J usage is TRBJ1-4; D is ambiguous. The CDR3 is 15 amino acids. The V gene lost 0 bases and the J gene lost 2 bases, with 7 bases spanning the gap. Germline V gene sequence: CDR1 SGHTA, CDR2 FQGNSA. For the CDR3, the DNA is TGTGCCAGCAGCTTAGCGGTCGGGACTAATGAAAAACTGTTTTTT. This codes for CASSLAVGTNEKLFF. Combining the CDR3 with reference TRBV7-2 and TRBJ1-4 gives the whole variable domain GAGVSQSPSNKVTEKGKDVELRCDPISGHTALYWYRQSLGQGLEFLIYFQGNSAPDKSGLPSDRFSAERTGGSVSTLTIQRTQQEDSAVYLCASSLAVGTNEKLFFGSGTQLSVL.

The rearrangement joins TRBV10-3 to TRBJ1-5, with 8 bases lining up with TRBD1. Per germline, CDR1 ENHRY and CDR2 SYGVKD. The V segment lost 3 bases and the J segment 6 bases; nucleotides outside the gene matches: 7. The length of the CDR3 is 15 residues. The CDR3 DNA reads as TGTGCCATCAGTGAACGGACAGGGAGTGGTCAGCCCCAGCATTTT. Translation: CAISERTGSGQPQHF.

This clone was recorded once. This sequence joins TRBV14 and TRBJ2-5, with a weak D call TRBD2 (5 bases). The CDR3 is made up of 12 amino acids. Germline loops: CDR1 SGHDN, CDR2 FVKESK. Trimming stripped 5 bases from V and 7 bases from J, with 11 bases between. CDR3 coding DNA: TGTGCCAGCAGCATCATTGCGGGGACCCAGTACTTC. Encoded protein: CASSIIAGTQYF.

This clone showed up just once. The chain employs TRBV2 and TRBJ2-5; unclear D gene. Trimming removed 5 bases from V and 5 bases from J, with 12 bases in between. This CDR3 is built from 13 residues. CDR1 and CDR2 from the germline V gene are SNHLY and FYNNEI. This CDR3 is CASSPTTRETQYF. CDR3 DNA: TGTGCCAGCAGTCCGACAACCCGCGAGACCCAGTACTTC.

The chain joins TRBV6-8 to TRBJ2-5; D might be TRBD1 (6 bases). From germline, CDR1 is MNHGY and CDR2 SAAAGT. The CDR3 length is 13 residues. Trimming cost V 6 bases and J 5 bases, with 13 bases left between them. CDR3 amino acids: CASSLQGRETQYF. The CDR3 coding sequence is TGTGCCAGCAGCCTACAGGGTAGGGAGACCCAGTACTTC.

The V call is TRBV2, the J call TRBJ2-2; no reliable D call. The CDR3 spans 13 residues. Germline V gives CDR1 SNHLY, CDR2 FYNNEI. The ends were cut back, 1 base at V and 11 bases at J, with 11 bases in the middle. CDR3 sequence (DNA): TGTGCCAGCAGTGAAGGTCCGATCGGAGAGCTGTTTTTT. Amino acids: CASSEGPIGELFF.

This chain uses TRBV21-1 with TRBJ2-7; the table's D gene call, TRBD1, was not cross checked with the DNA. TRBV21-1 is a known pseudogene. This CDR3 spans 17 amino acids. The CDR3 DNA reads TGTGCCAGCAGCAAATCGGAATCCTCGGACAGGGGCTACGAGCAGTACTTC. Protein: CASSKSESSDRGYEQYF.

This chain uses TRBV23-1 with TRBJ2-7; D is uncertain. TRBV23-1 is marked as an open reading frame, function uncertain. The V end was cut by 0 bases, the J end by 0 bases, with 9 bases between. This CDR3 contains 15 residues. The DNA of the CDR3 is TGCGCCAGCAGTCAATCGGGCGTGTCCTCCTACGAGCAGTACTTC. This encodes CASSQSGVSSYEQYF.

V gene TRBV6-5 combines with J gene TRBJ1-5, with 9 bases fitting TRBD1. The length of the CDR3 is 15 residues. V lost 6 bases, J lost 0 bases, and 3 bases stayed unmatched. Germline CDR1 is MNHEY and CDR2 is SVGAGI. Here the CDR3 reads CASSDRGDSNQPQHF. The CDR3 bases are TGTGCCAGCAGCGACAGGGGGGATAGCAATCAGCCCCAGCATTTT.

As to this clone: Germline and junction disagree at one end, which may indicate a read error. The V gene is TRBV6-2 or TRBV6-3, the J gene TRBJ1-2; D possibly corresponds to TRBD1 (6 bases). From germline, CDR1 is MNHEY and CDR2 SVGEGT. This CDR3 comprises 11 residues. DNA for the CDR3: TGTGCCAGCAGTTACCCCTCGGACAGCTCCTTC. As protein: CASSYPSDSSF.

This chain uses TRBV5-1 with TRBJ2-7, with 7 bases identical to TRBD2. CDR1 is SGHRS, CDR2 YFSETQ, per germline. V trimming: 4 bases; J trimming: 4 bases; junction bases outside the gene matches: 17. CDR3 length: 17 amino acids. The DNA for the CDR3 is TGCGCCAGCAGCCTTTTGCCCCGGGGAGCGGGGTCTTACGAGCAGTACTTC. Translating gives CASSLLPRGAGSYEQYF.

The rearrangement joins TRBV12-3 or TRBV12-4 to TRBJ1-5; D call uncertain. V lost 6 bases and J lost 4, with 7 bases in between. The length of the CDR3 is 12 residues. In DNA, the CDR3 is TGTGCCAGCAGGTTACAGAATCAGCCCCAGCATTTT. Amino acids: CASRLQNQPQHF.

The J gene is TRBJ1-2, the V gene TRBV10-1; tentatively, D is TRBD1 (5 bases). V was cut by 4 bases and J by 6 bases, with 6 bases left in between. From germline, CDR1 is WNHNN and CDR2 SYGVQD (reference sequence). CDR3 size: 11 residues. CDR3 loop: CASSAGNGYTF. DNA of the CDR3: TGCGCCAGCAGTGCAGGGAATGGCTACACCTTC.

The chain has TRBV1 and TRBJ2-1; the table's D call, TRBD2, has no DNA check behind it. TRBV1 is noted as a pseudogene. This CDR3 contains 16 residues. CDR3 in amino acids: CTSSQDRLADYNEQFF. For the CDR3, the DNA is TGCACCAGCAGCCAAGATCGTCTAGCCGATTACAATGAGCAGTTCTTC.